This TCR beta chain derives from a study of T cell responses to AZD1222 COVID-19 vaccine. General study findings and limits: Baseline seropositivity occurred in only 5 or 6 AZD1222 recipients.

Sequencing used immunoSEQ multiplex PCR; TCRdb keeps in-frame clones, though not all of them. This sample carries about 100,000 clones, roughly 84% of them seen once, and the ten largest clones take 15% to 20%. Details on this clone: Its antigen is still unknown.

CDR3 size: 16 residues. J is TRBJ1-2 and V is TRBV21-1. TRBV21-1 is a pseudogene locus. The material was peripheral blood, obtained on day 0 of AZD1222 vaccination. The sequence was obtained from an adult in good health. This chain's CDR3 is CASGANCGRINYGYTF. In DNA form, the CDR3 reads TGTGCCAGCGGAGCTAACTGTGGACGGATTAACTATGGCTACACCTTC.